Detailed here is one T cell receptor (beta chain). This record belongs to a study of shared clonotypes between healthy human individuals. Study-level background: Every donor yielded three CD4 naive, three CD4 memory, two CD8 naive and one CD8 memory plate.

The CDR3 covers 14 residues. Germline lookup yields CDR1 MNHEY and CDR2 SMNVEV (reference sequence). With 8 bases clipped from V and 2 bases from J, the junction kept 4 bases outside the gene matches. Assay execution proceeded at the deep level. Genomic DNA of every subset was divided equally among multiple immunoSEQ plates. Profiled with immunoSEQ multiplex PCR; TCRdb holds only in-frame clones, not every one. The data hold over a million clones, with approximately 96% observed a single time. The V gene is TRBV27, the J gene TRBJ1-5; 9 nucleotides line up with TRBD1. This sequence was found in a man between 25 and 39 years old in good health. The sample was naive CD4+ T cells sorted from blood. Subset specified: CD45RA+ positively selected. Here the CDR3 DNA reads TGTGCCAGCCATCGGACAGGGGGCAATCAGCCCCAGCATTTT. Translating it yields CASHRTGGNQPQHF.